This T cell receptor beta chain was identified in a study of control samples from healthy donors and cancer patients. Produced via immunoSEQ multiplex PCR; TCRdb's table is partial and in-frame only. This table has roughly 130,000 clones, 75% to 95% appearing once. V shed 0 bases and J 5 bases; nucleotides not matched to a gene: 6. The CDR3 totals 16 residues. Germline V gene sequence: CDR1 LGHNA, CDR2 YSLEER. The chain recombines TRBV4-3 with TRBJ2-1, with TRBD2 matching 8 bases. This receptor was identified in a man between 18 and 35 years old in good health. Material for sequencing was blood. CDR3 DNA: TGCGCCAGCAGCCAAGATGCACTAGCGGATAACAATGAGCAGTTCTTC. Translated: CASSQDALADNNEQFF.